This record covers a single TCR beta chain. A read error may account for a junction end that differs from germline. The sample belongs to a study of control samples from healthy donors and cancer patients. Germline V lookup: CDR1 SNHLY, CDR2 FYNNEI. The CDR3 sequence is 11 residues long. The assay was immunoSEQ multiplex PCR, and TCRdb's table has in-frame clones only and misses some. Here the sample spans around 80,000 clones, approximately 94% being singletons. V usage is TRBV2 and J usage is TRBJ1-2; D not certain. The sample was blood. The source is a woman in her 30s in good health. The CDR3 DNA sequence: TGTGCCAGCACTGAGGGCCCATCCTTGCTCTTC. It is translated as CASTEGPSLLF.